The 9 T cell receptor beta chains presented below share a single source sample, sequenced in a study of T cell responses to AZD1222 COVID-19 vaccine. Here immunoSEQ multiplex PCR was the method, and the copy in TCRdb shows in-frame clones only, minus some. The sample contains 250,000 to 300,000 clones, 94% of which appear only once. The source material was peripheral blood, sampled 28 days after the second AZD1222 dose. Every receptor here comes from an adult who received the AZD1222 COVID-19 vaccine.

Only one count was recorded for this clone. Written as DNA, the CDR3 is TGTGCCAGCAGTTCCCCAGGAACACGGGGTTACGAGCAGTACTTC. Residues: CASSSPGTRGYEQYF. The chain couples TRBV6-5 to TRBJ2-7, with D possibly matching TRBD2 (5 bases). Per the germline V gene, CDR1 is MNHEY and CDR2 is SVGAGI. Between the trimmed V and J ends, which lost 4 bases and 4 bases, there was a span of 17 bases. This CDR3 comprises 15 residues.

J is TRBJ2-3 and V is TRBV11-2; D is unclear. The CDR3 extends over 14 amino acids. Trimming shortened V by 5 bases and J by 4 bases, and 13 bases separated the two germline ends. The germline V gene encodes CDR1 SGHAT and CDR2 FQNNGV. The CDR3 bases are TGTGCCAGCAGCCACGGTTCCCCGCCAGATACGCAGTATTTT. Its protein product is CASSHGSPPDTQYF.

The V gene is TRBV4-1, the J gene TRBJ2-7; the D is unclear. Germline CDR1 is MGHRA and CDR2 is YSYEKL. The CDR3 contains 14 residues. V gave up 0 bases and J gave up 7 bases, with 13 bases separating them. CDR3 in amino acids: CASSQDLSLGEQYF. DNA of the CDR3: TGCGCCAGCAGCCAAGATTTGAGCCTGGGGGAGCAGTACTTC.

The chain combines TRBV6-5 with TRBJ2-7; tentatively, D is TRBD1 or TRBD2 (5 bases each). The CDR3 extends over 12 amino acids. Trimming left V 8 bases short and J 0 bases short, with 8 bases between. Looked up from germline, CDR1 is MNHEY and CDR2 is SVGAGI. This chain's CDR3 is CASRDASYEQYF. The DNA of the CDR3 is TGTGCCAGCCGGGACGCCTCCTACGAGCAGTACTTC.

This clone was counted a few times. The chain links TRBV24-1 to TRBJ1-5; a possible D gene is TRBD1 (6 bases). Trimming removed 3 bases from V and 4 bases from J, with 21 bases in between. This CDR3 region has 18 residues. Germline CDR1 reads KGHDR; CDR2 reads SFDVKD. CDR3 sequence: CATSDPRGGAGENQPQHF. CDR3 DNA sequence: TGTGCCACCAGTGATCCGCGAGGGGGGGCGGGTGAGAATCAGCCCCAGCATTTT.

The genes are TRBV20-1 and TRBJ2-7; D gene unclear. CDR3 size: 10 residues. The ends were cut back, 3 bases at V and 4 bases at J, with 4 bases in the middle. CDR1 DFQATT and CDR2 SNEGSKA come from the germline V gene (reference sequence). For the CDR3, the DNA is TGCAGTGCTAGCGCATACGAGCAGTACTTC. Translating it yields CSASAYEQYF.

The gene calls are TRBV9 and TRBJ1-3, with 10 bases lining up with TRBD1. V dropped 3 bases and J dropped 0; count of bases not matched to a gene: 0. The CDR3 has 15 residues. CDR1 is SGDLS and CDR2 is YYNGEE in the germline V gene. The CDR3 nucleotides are TGTGCCAGCAGCGGGGACAGGGGCTCTGGAAACACCATATATTTT. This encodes CASSGDRGSGNTIYF.

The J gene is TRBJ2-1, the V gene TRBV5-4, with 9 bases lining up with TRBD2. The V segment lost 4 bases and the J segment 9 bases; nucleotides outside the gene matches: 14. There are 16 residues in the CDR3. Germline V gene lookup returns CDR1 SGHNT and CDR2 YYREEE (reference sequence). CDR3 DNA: TGTGCCAGCAGCCCCGTACTAGGCGGGGGGGCCCCTGAGCAGTTCTTC. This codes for CASSPVLGGGAPEQFF.

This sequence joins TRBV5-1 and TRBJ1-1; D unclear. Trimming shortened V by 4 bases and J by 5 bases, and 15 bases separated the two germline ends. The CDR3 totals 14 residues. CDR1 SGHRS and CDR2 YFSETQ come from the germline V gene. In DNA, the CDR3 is TGCGCCAGCAGCCCGGACCCTGTTGGTACTGAAGCTTTCTTT. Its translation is CASSPDPVGTEAFF.